This T cell receptor (beta chain) appears in the sequencing data of a study of T cell responses to AZD1222 COVID-19 vaccine. The study, taken as a whole, reports: Increased Spike-specific TCR breadth and depth were observed after two AZD1222 doses. There were repertoire samples only from the period after the peak T cell response. Regions 160-218 and 743-854 dominated among vaccine-associated CD4 TCRs spanning spike. The donors showed a predominance of white British ancestry and of females, with possible underestimation of clonal diversity.

The assay was immunoSEQ multiplex PCR, and TCRdb's table has in-frame clones only and misses some. Of about 110,000 clones in the sample, 91% were seen once. This clone was picked up one time. Its antigen is not identified. This TCR derives from an adult in good health. The specimen was peripheral blood, collected on day 0 of AZD1222 vaccination.

CDR3 DNA sequence: TGCGCCAGCAGCCAGGGGAACACTGAAGCTTTCTTT. It is translated as CASSQGNTEAFF. V and J are TRBV10-1 and TRBJ1-1; weak D call: TRBD1 (5 bases). Trimming pared 6 bases from V and 1 base from J, leaving 6 bases between. Germline lookup yields CDR1 WNHNN and CDR2 SYGVQD (reference sequence). This CDR3 spans 12 amino acids.